The clone carrying this T cell receptor (beta chain) was counted only a few times. Its target is not known. The data are from a study of T cell responses to AZD1222 COVID-19 vaccine. About the research overall: Second-dose timings of about 4 or about 12 weeks were pooled.

Regarding the study as a whole: Only a handful of individuals given AZD1222 were seropositive at baseline. Repertoires in all cases were sampled only once the peak T cell response had passed.

This CDR3 is 18 amino acids long. Germline-derived CDR1 and CDR2 are SGHNT and YYREEE (reference sequence). After removal of 7 bases from V and 4 bases from J, the junction contained 15 bases not matched to a gene. Assay: immunoSEQ multiplex PCR; the TCRdb copy retains only in-frame clones and omits some. This sample carries fewer than 150,000 clones, about 85% of them seen once, and the ten largest clones take under 1.5%. The chain combines TRBV5-4 with TRBJ2-1, with 12 bases identical to TRBD1. This clonotype originated in an adult in good health. The sample here was peripheral blood, taken on day 0 of AZD1222 vaccination. CDR3 loop: CASAGTGGSSSSYNEQFF. As DNA, the CDR3 is TGTGCCAGCGCGGGGACAGGGGGCTCCTCATCATCGTACAATGAGCAGTTCTTC.